This TCR beta chain was sequenced in a study of cytomegalovirus exposure and HLA in healthy donors. This CDR3 spans 13 amino acids. V was pared by 7 bases and J by 6 bases, with 15 bases between. Germline CDR1 and CDR2: MGHDK and SYGVNS. PCR amplification relied on 60 Vbeta primers (plus 13 Jbeta primers). Clones were sequenced by immunoSEQ multiplex PCR, and TCRdb holds only the in-frame ones, with some missing. In total, the table holds around 97,000 clones. The gene calls are TRBV25-1 and TRBJ1-1; perhaps TRBD1 as D (6 bases). The sequence derives from a man in his forties in good health and CMV-seronegative. The sample consisted of PBMCs. Here the CDR3 DNA reads TGTGCCAGCACGGGGACAATAACTTCTGAAGCTTTCTTT. This gives the protein CASTGTITSEAFF.